The 20 T cell receptor beta chains presented below share a single source sample, sequenced in a study of human T cells and chemical hapten exposure. TCRdb redid the calling of the RACE reads with MiXCR, one entry per CDR3 protein. The data show fewer than 95,000 distinct CDR3 sequences, with approximately 9.9% seen just once and over 2% held by the top ten. Described time point: patch test 2, 6 weeks after DPC sensitization. Noted treatment: therapeutic diphenylcyclopropenone sensitization with weekly scalp DPC. The source material was whole blood, sampled in connection with sensitization to the hapten diphenylcyclopropenone (DPC). Source of these receptors: a man aged 40-50 years with alopecia areata. Some clones in this sample may be carry-over from other donors' samples.

The V call is TRBV6-6, the J call TRBJ1-1; D call uncertain. The CDR3 consists of 12 residues. Germline CDR1 is MNHNY and CDR2 is SVGAGI (reference sequence). V lost 2 bases and J lost 5, with 6 bases in between. Here the CDR3 reads CASSYGETEAFF. The DNA for the CDR3 is TGTGCCAGCAGTTACGGGGAAACTGAAGCTTTCTTT.

The chain combines TRBV3-1 with TRBJ2-7; tentatively, D is TRBD2 (5 bases). Trimming left V 3 bases short and J 0 bases short, with 21 bases between. Germline V gene data show CDR1 as LGHDT and CDR2 as YNNKEL (reference sequence). The CDR3 extends over 18 amino acids. CDR3 amino acids: CASSHGLAGARSSYEQYF. The DNA for the CDR3 is TGTGCCAGCAGCCATGGGCTAGCCGGAGCTAGGAGCTCCTACGAGCAGTACTTC.

In its sample, this clonotype was seen a few times. The rearrangement joins TRBV5-6 to TRBJ2-6, with 8 bases aligning to TRBD2. Germline CDR1 reads SGHDT; CDR2 reads YYEEEE. CDR3 length: 16 amino acids. V was pared by 6 bases and J by 1 base, with 6 bases of the junction left unmatched. CDR3 sequence: CASTSGRISGANVLTF. As DNA, the CDR3 is TGTGCCAGCACAAGCGGGAGAATATCTGGGGCCAACGTCCTGACTTTC.

This clonotype appeared many times. The rearrangement joins TRBV12-3 or TRBV12-4 to TRBJ1-4; D uncertain. This CDR3 has 14 residues. V gave up 6 bases and J gave up 0 bases, with 8 bases separating them. CDR3: CASSAESTNEKLFF. For the CDR3, the DNA is TGTGCCAGCAGCGCCGAATCAACTAATGAAAAACTGTTTTTT.

A few counts support this clonotype. The chain carries TRBV7-9 and TRBJ1-2, with D unresolved. The V end was cut by 1 base, the J end by 4 bases, with 10 bases between. Germline V gene data show CDR1 as SEHNR and CDR2 as FQNEAQ (reference sequence). CDR3 size: 14 residues. CDR3 in DNA: TGTGCCAGCAGCTTAGTTCCGGAACTCTATGGCTACACCTTC. It encodes CASSLVPELYGYTF.

The rearrangement joins TRBV7-9 to TRBJ2-4; 12 bases fit TRBD1. J gave up 3 bases and V 2 bases, and 11 bases lay outside the gene matches. Per germline, CDR1 SEHNR and CDR2 FQNEAQ (reference sequence). There are 19 residues in the CDR3. The CDR3 region is CASSLRGRGQGAGKNIQYF. The CDR3, as DNA: TGTGCCAGCAGCTTAAGAGGCCGGGGACAGGGGGCTGGCAAAAACATTCAGTACTTC.

This clonotype was seen more than once but under ten times. The CDR3 spells CASSRGLEGYTF. DNA for the CDR3: TGTGCCAGCTCACGGGGACTGGAGGGCTACACCTTC. This chain joins TRBV12-3 or TRBV12-4 and TRBJ1-2, with D tentatively TRBD1 (5 bases). The V end was cut by 8 bases, the J end by 8 bases, with 15 bases between. The CDR3 length is 12 residues.

This chain connects TRBV7-9 to TRBJ1-1, with TRBD1 as a possible D gene (5 bases). CDR1 is SEHNR, CDR2 FQNEAQ, per germline (reference sequence). This CDR3 comprises 14 residues. V was pared by 5 bases and J by 1 base, with 11 bases between. CDR3: CASSVRTGNTEAFF. The DNA of the CDR3 is TGTGCCAGCAGCGTCAGAACAGGGAACACTGAAGCTTTCTTT.

DNA for the CDR3: TGTGCCAGCAGCCCTGGGCTAGCGGGAGTTACGCAGTATTTT. Residues: CASSPGLAGVTQYF. This sequence joins TRBV7-3 and TRBJ2-3; TRBD2 agrees at 10 bases. The V and J ends lost 5 bases and 8 bases, in that order; junction bases with no gene match: 7. The germline CDR1 and CDR2 sequences are SGHTA and FQGTGA. This CDR3 is 14 amino acids long.

The V call is TRBV7-2, the J call TRBJ2-6; D gene unclear. Trimming stripped 5 bases from V and 0 bases from J, with 11 bases between. Per germline, CDR1 SGHTA and CDR2 FQGNSA. The CDR3 contains 16 residues. The chain's CDR3 is CASSIGRNSGANVLTF. DNA for the CDR3: TGTGCCAGCAGCATCGGACGGAACTCTGGGGCCAACGTCCTGACTTTC.

CDR3 coding DNA: TGTGCCAGCAGCCAATTAGCGGGAAACACCGGGGAGCTGTTTTTT. As protein: CASSQLAGNTGELFF. The chain combines TRBV3-1 with TRBJ2-2; 8 bases are shared with TRBD2. The germline gives CDR1 LGHDT, CDR2 YNNKEL (reference sequence). The CDR3 runs to 15 residues. The V segment lost 2 bases and the J segment 2 bases; nucleotides outside the gene matches: 1.

Many counts were recorded for this clonotype. The J gene is TRBJ1-1, the V gene TRBV20-1, with 7 bases matching TRBD1. V lost 5 bases and J lost 2; bases outside the gene matches: 8. Germline V gene data show CDR1 as DFQATT and CDR2 as SNEGSKA (reference sequence). This CDR3 contains 14 residues. For the CDR3, the DNA is TGCAGTGCTGGAACAGGGGCCCTTAACACTGAAGCTTTCTTT. This translates into CSAGTGALNTEAFF.

There are many counts of this clonotype. The chain links TRBV20-1 to TRBJ1-6; weak D call: TRBD1 (5 bases). V shed 6 bases and J shed 8 bases, with 17 bases lying between them. CDR3 length: 14 residues. Germline CDR1 is DFQATT and CDR2 is SNEGSKA (reference sequence). The CDR3 loop reads CSAFRGGDYSPLHF. The DNA of the CDR3 is TGCAGTGCCTTCAGAGGCGGGGACTATTCACCCCTCCACTTT.

The rearrangement joins TRBV4-3 to TRBJ2-3; TRBD2 aligns across 8 bases. CDR1 and CDR2 (germline): LGHNA, YSLEER. The CDR3 consists of 15 residues. Trimming removed 5 bases from V and 2 bases from J; junction bases left unmatched: 6. In DNA form, the CDR3 reads TGCGCCAGCAGCGAGGTAGCGGGAAACACAGATACGCAGTATTTT. It translates to CASSEVAGNTDTQYF.

The J gene is TRBJ2-3, the V gene TRBV18; 11 positions match TRBD2. The J segment lost 0 bases and the V segment lost 3 bases, leaving 14 bases of the junction unmatched. Germline values: CDR1 KGHSH, CDR2 LQKENI. CDR3 size: 20 residues. The CDR3 DNA follows: TGTGCCAGCTCACCTCTCGGACTAGCGGGTCTCGTCACTAGCACAGATACGCAGTATTTT. This gives the protein CASSPLGLAGLVTSTDTQYF.

The J gene is TRBJ2-1, the V gene TRBV29-1; D call uncertain. Trimming took off 8 bases at V and 2 bases at J, with 16 bases between the two ends. The CDR3 spans 14 residues. Germline V gives CDR1 SQVTM, CDR2 ANQGSEA. The CDR3 region has the DNA TGCAGCCACGTTGATGGGGATACCTACAATGAGCAGTTCTTC. It codes for CSHVDGDTYNEQFF.

V gene TRBV6-1 combines with J gene TRBJ2-7; D remains ambiguous. The V gene's germline CDR1 is MNHNS and CDR2 SASEGT. This CDR3 contains 12 residues. V was clipped by 2 bases and J by 4 bases, with 6 bases between them. CDR3 region: CASSEQFYEQYV. CDR3 nucleotide sequence: TGTGCCAGCAGTGAACAGTTTTACGAGCAGTACGTC.

There are many counts of this clonotype. Here the CDR3 reads CASSYGLLALTREQFF. CDR3 bases: TGTGCCAGCAGTTACGGGTTGCTAGCCCTAACGCGTGAGCAGTTCTTC. The chain couples TRBV6-2 or TRBV6-3 to TRBJ2-1, with D possibly being TRBD2 (5 bases). Per germline, CDR1 MNHEY and CDR2 SVGEGT. Trimming stripped 2 bases from V and 9 bases from J, with 20 bases between. The CDR3 sequence is 16 residues long.

This chain uses TRBV12-3 or TRBV12-4 with TRBJ1-1; D remains unclear. V gave up 6 bases and J gave up 0 bases, with 14 bases separating them. This CDR3 spans 15 amino acids. Written as DNA, the CDR3 is TGTGCCAGCAGCTTCTCCCGAGCCTTGAACACTGAAGCTTTCTTT. Protein: CASSFSRALNTEAFF.

This clonotype was seen only a few times. The genes are TRBV5-1 and TRBJ1-1, with a weak D call TRBD1 (6 bases). CDR1 and CDR2 from the germline V gene are SGHRS and YFSETQ. The CDR3 covers 15 residues. V was trimmed by 3 bases and J by 3 bases, leaving 15 bases between them. This CDR3 is CASSSLQGVYTEAFF. CDR3 DNA sequence: TGCGCCAGCAGCTCATTACAGGGAGTATACACTGAAGCTTTCTTT. Filled out from reference TRBV5-1 and TRBJ1-1, the complete variable domain reads KAGVTQTPRYLIKTRGQQVTLSCSPISGHRSVSWYQQTPGQGLQFLFEYFSETQRNKGNFPGRFSGRQFSNSRSEMNVSTLELGDSALYLCASSSLQGVYTEAFFGQGTRLTVV.